This TCR beta chain appears in the sequencing data of a study of T cell responses to AZD1222 COVID-19 vaccine. About this clone: Its antigen remains unidentified.

Repertoires were generated with immunoSEQ multiplex PCR, while TCRdb's copy carries only in-frame clones and drops some. This sample has about 180,000 clones; 80% to 90% occur once, and the top ten carry 3.5% to 5.5%. CDR1 and CDR2 (germline): SGHNT, YYREEE (reference sequence). The V and J ends lost 4 bases and 6 bases, in that order; junction bases with no gene match: 4. The CDR3 extends over 14 amino acids. The study's findings and limits: Nearly half of spike-specific TCRs reportedly target unmutated variant regions. It should be noted that donors were predominantly white British and more often female, and clonal diversity was possibly underestimated.

The sequence was obtained from an adult who received the MenACWY meningococcal vaccine as a control. The chain has TRBV5-4 and TRBJ1-5, with 10 bases lining up with TRBD1. The specimen was peripheral blood, collected 28 days after the second dose of the MenACWY control vaccine. CDR3 protein: CASSRDRGSQPQHF. The CDR3 nucleotides read TGTGCCAGCAGCAGGGACAGGGGAAGTCAGCCCCAGCATTTT.